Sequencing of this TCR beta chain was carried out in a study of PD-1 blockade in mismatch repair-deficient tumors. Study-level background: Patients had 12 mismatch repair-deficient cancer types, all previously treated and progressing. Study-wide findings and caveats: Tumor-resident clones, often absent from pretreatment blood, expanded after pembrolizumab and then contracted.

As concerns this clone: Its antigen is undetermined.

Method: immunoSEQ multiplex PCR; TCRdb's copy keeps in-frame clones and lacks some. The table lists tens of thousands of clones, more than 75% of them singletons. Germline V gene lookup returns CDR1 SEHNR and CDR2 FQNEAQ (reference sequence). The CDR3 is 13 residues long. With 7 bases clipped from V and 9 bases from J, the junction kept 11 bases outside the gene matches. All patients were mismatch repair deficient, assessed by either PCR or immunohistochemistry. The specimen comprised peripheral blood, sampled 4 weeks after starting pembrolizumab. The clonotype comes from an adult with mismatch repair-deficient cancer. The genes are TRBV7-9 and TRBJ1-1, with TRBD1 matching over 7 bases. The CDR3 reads CASTPRPQGQAFF. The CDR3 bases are TGTGCCAGCACCCCGCGGCCACAGGGGCAAGCTTTCTTT.